A single sample is the source of the 21 T cell receptor beta chains below, sequenced in a study of CD39 and CD103 CD8 tumor-infiltrating T cells. TCRdb's copy holds only in-frame clones and misses some; the assay was immunoSEQ multiplex PCR. The sample includes roughly 15,000 clones, about 93% seen only once; the top ten take around 4%. Sequencing input: CD8+ T cells sorted from blood. Stated subset: total memory CD8 T cells (CD45RA-CCR7+/-) from blood or uninvolved lymph node. These receptors all come from a human donor with head and neck squamous cell carcinoma.

This chain connects TRBV9 to TRBJ1-1, with D uncertain. Deletions cut 2 bases from V and 2 bases from J, with 10 bases between. The CDR3 has 14 residues. Looked up from germline, CDR1 is SGDLS and CDR2 is YYNGEE. In DNA, the CDR3 is TGTGCCAGCAGCGTGGACTTCGCAAACACTGAAGCTTTCTTT. It is translated as CASSVDFANTEAFF. The full variable domain, completed using reference TRBV9 and TRBJ1-1, is DSGVTQTPKHLITATGQRVTLRCSPRSGDLSVYWYQQSLDQGLQFLIQYYNGEERAKGNILERFSAQQFPDLHSELNLSSLELGDSALYFCASSVDFANTEAFFGQGTRLTVV.

The chain has TRBV6-5 and TRBJ1-2; D is unclear. This CDR3 has 12 amino acids. V was shortened by 8 bases and J by 6 bases, with 13 bases between the two germline ends. The germline V gene has CDR1 MNHEY and CDR2 SVGAGI. CDR3 bases: TGTGCCAGCTTCCAAGGGCGGAATGGCTACACCTTC. As protein: CASFQGRNGYTF.

V gene TRBV5-1 combines with J gene TRBJ2-5; D unclear. The CDR3 has 15 amino acids. V dropped 0 bases and J dropped 1 base, with 10 bases sitting between them. CDR1 SGHRS and CDR2 YFSETQ come from the germline V gene. CDR3 in amino acids: CASSLVRALQETQYF. CDR3 coding DNA: TGCGCCAGCAGCTTGGTCCGGGCCCTCCAAGAGACCCAGTACTTC.

The chain recombines TRBV29-1 with TRBJ2-1; D ambiguous. Germline CDR1 and CDR2: SQVTM and ANQGSEA. V was trimmed by 1 base and J by 2 bases, leaving 3 bases between them. The CDR3 spans 12 residues. The CDR3 sequence is CSVEATYNEQFF. DNA for the CDR3: TGCAGCGTTGAAGCGACCTACAATGAGCAGTTCTTC.

The rearrangement joins TRBV4-1 to TRBJ2-3, with D tentatively TRBD2 (5 bases). Germline CDR1 is MGHRA and CDR2 is YSYEKL. The CDR3 is 13 residues long. V was clipped by 7 bases and J by 5 bases, with 13 bases between them. The CDR3 DNA follows: TGCGCCAGCACTCTAGTTGGAGGAGATACGCAGTATTTT. Its protein product is CASTLVGGDTQYF.

The chain has TRBV19 and TRBJ1-2; D uncertain. V shed 2 bases and J shed 8 bases, with 12 bases lying between them. Germline CDR1 is LNHDA and CDR2 is SQIVND (reference sequence). This CDR3 comprises 13 residues. CDR3 sequence: CASSISTSGGYTF. The DNA for the CDR3 is TGTGCCAGTAGTATATCAACGTCGGGGGGCTACACCTTC.

CDR3 protein: CASSVGLGTGTEKLFF. DNA of the CDR3: TGTGCCAGCAGCGTAGGTCTCGGGACAGGGACTGAAAAACTGTTTTTT. The gene calls are TRBV9 and TRBJ1-4, with 9 bases matching TRBD1. The germline gives CDR1 SGDLS, CDR2 YYNGEE. CDR3 size: 16 residues. J was trimmed by 7 bases and V by 0 bases; bases with no gene match: 7.

The V call is TRBV19, the J call TRBJ2-1, with D perhaps TRBD1 (6 bases). V lost 8 bases to trimming and J lost 5 bases, with 19 bases between them. The germline V gene encodes CDR1 LNHDA and CDR2 SQIVND (reference sequence). The CDR3 length is 15 residues. CDR3 region: CASPGPSDRHNEQFF. The CDR3 DNA sequence: TGTGCCAGTCCTGGGCCCTCGGACAGACACAATGAGCAGTTCTTC.

This chain uses TRBV30 with TRBJ2-7; D not certain. This CDR3 contains 11 residues. Germline-derived CDR1 and CDR2 are GTSNPN and SVGIG (reference sequence). V shed 1 base and J shed 2 bases, with 3 bases lying between them. CDR3 bases: TGTGCCTGGAGTGAGACCTACGAGCAGTACTTC. Protein product: CAWSETYEQYF.

The V call is TRBV7-9, the J call TRBJ1-1, with unresolved D. The CDR3 extends over 15 amino acids. In germline, CDR1 is SEHNR, CDR2 FQNEAQ (reference sequence). V was shortened by 5 bases and J by 0 bases, with 13 bases between the two germline ends. CDR3 coding DNA: TGTGCCAGCAGCCCCCGCGGCACATTGAACACTGAAGCTTTCTTT. Amino acids: CASSPRGTLNTEAFF.

The rearrangement uses TRBV7-9 and TRBJ1-1; a possible D gene is TRBD1 (5 bases). The CDR3 has 15 amino acids. Germline lookup yields CDR1 SEHNR and CDR2 FQNEAQ (reference sequence). Trimming took off 5 bases at V and 1 base at J, with 14 bases between the two ends. The CDR3 DNA reads TGTGCCAGCAGCGCGAAGGACACGGAGAACACTGAAGCTTTCTTT. This sequence encodes CASSAKDTENTEAFF.

This sequence joins TRBV4-1 and TRBJ1-4; possible D gene TRBD1, 6 bases. The V end was cut by 3 bases, the J end by 3 bases, with 17 bases between. The CDR3 runs 17 residues. Looked up from germline, CDR1 is MGHRA and CDR2 is YSYEKL. The CDR3 DNA sequence: TGCGCCAGCAGCCAGGGGTGGGGGCAGGGGCCTAATGAAAAACTGTTTTTT. Its translation: CASSQGWGQGPNEKLFF.

Comments on this clone: A junction boundary mismatches the germline segment, possibly from a read error. The chain couples TRBV19 to TRBJ1-1; a weak D match, TRBD1 (6 bases). CDR1 LNHDA and CDR2 SQIVND come from the germline V gene (reference sequence). The CDR3 has 12 residues. Here the CDR3 DNA reads TGTGCCACCCGGGACACCTACACTGATGCTTTCTTT. Translating gives CATRDTYTDAFF.

The genes are TRBV2 and TRBJ2-5, with no clear D. V lost 7 bases and J lost 1, with 10 bases in between. Germline CDR1 SNHLY, CDR2 FYNNEI. This CDR3 is built from 13 residues. The CDR3 nucleotides read TGTGCCAGCAAGTGGAGCTCCCAAGAGACCCAGTACTTC. Translation gives CASKWSSQETQYF.

The CDR3 sequence is CASSEFQGRGQPQHF. The CDR3 nucleotides are TGTGCCAGCAGTGAGTTTCAGGGCAGGGGCCAGCCCCAGCATTTT. The rearrangement links TRBV2 to TRBJ1-5, with D tentatively TRBD1 (6 bases). The CDR3 is 15 residues long. The V gene's germline CDR1 is SNHLY and CDR2 FYNNEI. Deletions cut 3 bases from V and 7 bases from J, with 16 bases between.

The J gene is TRBJ2-5, the V gene TRBV7-8; D tentatively reads TRBD1 or TRBD2 (5 bases each). Trimming left V 5 bases short and J 4 bases short, with 20 bases between. The CDR3 is 16 residues long. Germline CDR1 reads SGHVS; CDR2 reads FQNEAQ. For the CDR3, the DNA is TGTGCCAGCAGCCCCCTGGAACGGGGACGAGGAGAGACCCAGTACTTC. This codes for CASSPLERGRGETQYF.

V and J are TRBV27 and TRBJ1-1, with D possibly TRBD1 on 5 matching bases. CDR3 length: 15 residues. V lost 0 bases and J lost 4, with 12 bases in between. CDR1 is MNHEY and CDR2 is SMNVEV in the germline V gene (reference sequence). CDR3 sequence (DNA): TGTGCCAGCAGTTTATCTCCGGCGGGACTCACTGAAGCTTTCTTT. Its translation is CASSLSPAGLTEAFF.

The chain combines TRBV15 with TRBJ1-4, with 8 bases aligning to TRBD1. Trimming cost V 2 bases and J 5 bases; bases outside gene matches: 4. The CDR3 spans 15 residues. CDR1 and CDR2 (germline): LNHNV, YYDKDF (reference sequence). CDR3 DNA sequence: TGTGCCACCAGCAGACCAAGGACAGGGAATGAAAAACTGTTTTTT. Its protein product is CATSRPRTGNEKLFF.

The chain joins TRBV4-1 to TRBJ1-2; 7 positions agree with TRBD1. J was trimmed by 5 bases and V by 4 bases; bases with no gene match: 1. CDR1 and CDR2 (germline): MGHRA, YSYEKL. This CDR3 is 12 amino acids long. CDR3 nucleotide sequence: TGCGCCAGCAGCCCACAGGGGTATGGCTACACCTTC. Its protein product is CASSPQGYGYTF.

V is TRBV29-1 and J is TRBJ1-1; D perhaps matches TRBD1 (6 bases). The CDR3 consists of 14 residues. The germline gives CDR1 SQVTM, CDR2 ANQGSEA. V shed 0 bases and J shed 6 bases, with 14 bases lying between them. The CDR3 spells CSVEENNRAPEAFF. CDR3 nucleotide sequence: TGCAGCGTTGAAGAAAACAACAGGGCTCCTGAAGCTTTCTTT.

CDR3 in amino acids: CASSPNAVEAFF. The CDR3 coding sequence is TGTGCCAGCAGCCCCAACGCAGTTGAAGCTTTCTTT. The chain has TRBV7-8 and TRBJ1-1; D remains unclear. V lost 5 bases and J 7 bases, leaving 11 bases between the germline ends. From germline, CDR1 is SGHVS and CDR2 FQNEAQ. CDR3 length: 12 residues.